This T cell receptor (beta chain) was captured by sequencing in a study of early T cells in non-severe SARS-CoV-2 infection. Each single cDNA molecule received a unique molecular identifier. TCRdb re-called the 5' RACE reads through MiXCR, storing one row per CDR3 protein. The table lists around 84,000 distinct CDR3 sequences, 14% of them singletons. Germline V gives CDR1 SGHRS, CDR2 YFSETQ. Trimming cost V 1 base and J 1 base; bases outside gene matches: 6. The CDR3 length is 16 residues. The rearrangement uses TRBV5-1 and TRBJ2-5, with 8 positions matching TRBD2. The sequence derives from an adult who was a healthcare worker with PCR-confirmed SARS-CoV-2 infection or an uninfected control (not recorded which). Sequenced: whole blood. In DNA, the CDR3 is TGCGCCAGCAGCTTGTGGGGTAGCGGGACCCAAGAGACCCAGTACTTC. As protein: CASSLWGSGTQETQYF.